These 31 T cell receptor beta chains originate from one sample sequenced in a study of blood T cell repertoires in COVID-19. Generated by immunoSEQ multiplex PCR, the TCRdb table keeps only in-frame clones and is missing some. The sample has 150,000 to 200,000 clones, around 87% seen once. What was sequenced was peripheral blood. These receptors were obtained from a young man with acute or convalescent COVID-19.

The V call is TRBV5-8, the J call TRBJ2-7; D possibly corresponds to TRBD2 (5 bases). With 0 bases removed from V and 3 bases from J, the gap between germline ends came to 10 bases. CDR3 length equals 14 residues. Germline values: CDR1 SGHTS, CDR2 YDEGEE. As DNA, the CDR3 is TGTGCCAGCAGCTTGGCTGTAGGGAGCTACGAGCAGTACTTC. Protein: CASSLAVGSYEQYF. Full variable domain (outside the CDR3, taken from reference TRBV5-8 and TRBJ2-7): EAGVTQSPTHLIKTRGQQATLRCSPISGHTSVYWYQQALGLGLQFLLWYDEGEERNRGNFPPRFSGRQFPNYSSELNVNALELEDSALYLCASSLAVGSYEQYFGPGTRLTVT.

The J gene is TRBJ1-2, the V gene TRBV29-1; D gene ambiguous. Trimming took off 7 bases at V and 5 bases at J, with 17 bases between the two ends. There are 13 residues in the CDR3. Germline CDR1 reads SQVTM; CDR2 reads ANQGSEA. Written as DNA, the CDR3 is TGCAGCGCCCCCGGCCATTTCGGGTATGGCTACACCTTC. Protein product: CSAPGHFGYGYTF.

CDR3 nucleotide sequence: TGTGCCACCAGTGATTCCGGGACAGCCACCGGGGAGCTGTTTTTT. Its protein is CATSDSGTATGELFF. The rearrangement uses TRBV24-1 and TRBJ2-2, with 7 bases identical to TRBD1. Germline CDR1 is KGHDR and CDR2 is SFDVKD. This CDR3 spans 15 amino acids. J lost 4 bases, V lost 2 bases, and 3 bases had no gene match.

The V call is TRBV9, the J call TRBJ1-3, with unresolved D. Per the germline V gene, CDR1 is SGDLS and CDR2 is YYNGEE. The germline V and J ends were trimmed by 2 bases and 0 bases, with 12 bases remaining between them. The CDR3 runs 16 residues. This CDR3 reads CASSVQEALSGNTIYF. The CDR3 DNA sequence: TGTGCCAGCAGCGTGCAAGAGGCTCTCTCTGGAAACACCATATATTTT.

The chain links TRBV29-1 to TRBJ2-1; 13 nucleotides line up with TRBD2. Germline CDR1 and CDR2: SQVTM and ANQGSEA. With 5 bases clipped from V and 1 base from J, the junction kept 5 bases outside the gene matches. The CDR3 consists of 16 residues. CDR3 DNA: TGCAGCGTTTCCCGACTAGCGGGGGGATCCTACAATGAGCAGTTCTTC. It is translated as CSVSRLAGGSYNEQFF.

Here the CDR3 reads CASSYFASRGGGEQFF. The DNA of the CDR3 is TGTGCCAGCAGTTATTTCGCCAGCCGGGGTGGTGGTGAGCAGTTCTTC. V usage is TRBV6-5 and J usage is TRBJ2-1; D possibly corresponds to TRBD2 (5 bases). V was clipped by 3 bases and J by 9 bases, with 21 bases between them. The length of the CDR3 is 16 residues. The germline gives CDR1 MNHEY, CDR2 SVGAGI.

The rearrangement links TRBV9 to TRBJ1-1; tentatively, D is TRBD1 (6 bases). The CDR3 covers 13 residues. Germline V gene lookup returns CDR1 SGDLS and CDR2 YYNGEE. Trimming left V 5 bases short and J 1 base short, with 9 bases between. The CDR3 coding sequence is TGTGCCAGCAGGCGAGGGGGGAACACTGAAGCTTTCTTT. Translating gives CASRRGGNTEAFF.

The rearrangement joins TRBV7-8 to TRBJ1-5; D uncertain. The ends were cut back, 5 bases at V and 5 bases at J, with 16 bases in the middle. The germline CDR1 and CDR2 sequences are SGHVS and FQNEAQ. This CDR3 is built from 15 residues. The CDR3 region is CASSPYGTRDQPQHF. The DNA for the CDR3 is TGTGCCAGCAGCCCCTACGGCACTCGGGATCAGCCCCAGCATTTT.

This sequence joins TRBV7-2 and TRBJ2-2, with TRBD2 matching over 10 bases. The CDR3 covers 16 residues. V lost 1 base, J lost 1 base, and 0 bases stayed unmatched. In germline, CDR1 is SGHTA, CDR2 FQGNSA. DNA of the CDR3: TGTGCCAGCAGCTTAGGACTAGCGGGGAACACCGGGGAGCTGTTTTTT. Residues: CASSLGLAGNTGELFF.

The chain is built from TRBV11-2 and TRBJ2-5, with 10 bases matching TRBD2. Germline V CDR1 and CDR2: SGHAT, FQNNGV. The CDR3 runs to 17 residues. Trimming cost V 1 base and J 2 bases; bases outside gene matches: 7. This CDR3 reads CASSLGNSGGLQETQYF. CDR3 DNA: TGTGCCAGCAGCTTAGGGAATAGCGGGGGGCTACAAGAGACCCAGTACTTC.

This chain joins TRBV2 and TRBJ1-4, with a possible D match to TRBD1 (5 bases). V dropped 9 bases and J dropped 3 bases, with 8 bases sitting between them. There are 12 residues in the CDR3. Germline-derived CDR1 and CDR2 are SNHLY and FYNNEI. This CDR3 is CASGRANEKLFF. CDR3 nucleotide sequence: TGTGCCAGTGGCAGGGCTAATGAAAAACTGTTTTTT.

The V and J genes are TRBV6-2 or TRBV6-3 and TRBJ1-3; D not resolved. Trimming pared 5 bases from V and 1 base from J, leaving 24 bases between. The CDR3 is made up of 19 amino acids. Germline V CDR1 and CDR2: MNHEY, SVGEGT. This CDR3 is CASSVIAGYFRESGNTIYF. DNA of the CDR3: TGTGCCAGCAGTGTAATCGCGGGGTATTTCAGAGAATCTGGAAACACCATATATTTT.

The CDR3 DNA follows: TGTGCCAGTAGTGAAACGACTAGCACAGATACGCAGTATTTT. It encodes CASSETTSTDTQYF. V gene TRBV19 combines with J gene TRBJ2-3, with no clear D. Germline V gene data show CDR1 as LNHDA and CDR2 as SQIVND (reference sequence). The CDR3 is 14 amino acids. The ends were cut back, 5 bases at V and 0 bases at J, with 9 bases in the middle.

The chain joins TRBV6-2 or TRBV6-3 to TRBJ1-5; tentatively, D is TRBD1 (5 bases). V lost 2 bases, J lost 9 bases, and 17 bases lay in between. The CDR3 is 15 amino acids. Germline V CDR1 and CDR2: MNHEY, SVGEGT. The CDR3 spells CASSYGRVYEGPQHF. The CDR3 coding sequence is TGTGCCAGCAGTTACGGCAGGGTGTATGAAGGGCCCCAGCATTTT.

The rearrangement joins TRBV10-3 to TRBJ1-1; D is uncertain. V was pared by 0 bases and J by 1 base, with 12 bases between. Germline values: CDR1 ENHRY, CDR2 SYGVKD. The CDR3 consists of 16 residues. CDR3 region: CAISESLSSRNTEAFF. The CDR3 DNA reads as TGTGCCATCAGTGAGTCCCTCTCTTCTCGGAACACTGAAGCTTTCTTT.

This chain connects TRBV3-1 (or the pseudogene TRBV3-2) to TRBJ2-3; D may be TRBD1 (5 bases). The germline V gene has CDR1 LGHDT and CDR2 YNNKEL (reference sequence). The V end was cut by 1 base, the J end by 6 bases, with 23 bases between. This CDR3 region has 18 residues. CDR3 coding DNA: TGTGCCAGCAGCCAAGGTTCCTTAGGGGCCGCCCAACCGGATACGCAGTATTTT. This codes for CASSQGSLGAAQPDTQYF.

This clone was recorded once. This chain connects TRBV30 to TRBJ1-5; TRBD1 matches at 7 bases. The CDR3 totals 13 residues. CDR1 is GTSNPN and CDR2 is SVGIG in the germline V gene (reference sequence). V gave up 7 bases and J gave up 4 bases; unmatched junction bases: 7. CDR3 residues: CASRQGRNQPQHF. The CDR3 DNA is TGTGCCTCGAGACAGGGTAGGAATCAGCCCCAGCATTTT.

V usage is TRBV7-2 and J usage is TRBJ2-1; 8 nucleotides line up with TRBD1. V was pared by 1 base and J by 6 bases, with 5 bases of the junction left unmatched. Germline CDR1 reads SGHTA; CDR2 reads FQGNSA. The CDR3 spans 15 residues. The CDR3 reads CASSLGDRGSNEQFF. The DNA of the CDR3 is TGTGCCAGCAGCTTAGGAGACAGGGGTAGCAATGAGCAGTTCTTC. The full variable domain, with the rest looked up from reference TRBV7-2 and TRBJ2-1, is GAGVSQSPSNKVTEKGKDVELRCDPISGHTALYWYRQSLGQGLEFLIYFQGNSAPDKSGLPSDRFSAERTGGSVSTLTIQRTQQEDSAVYLCASSLGDRGSNEQFFGPGTRLTVL.

This chain connects TRBV5-6 to TRBJ2-5, with TRBD1 as a possible D gene (6 bases). CDR1 and CDR2 from the germline V gene are SGHDT and YYEEEE. This CDR3 contains 13 residues. V gave up 4 bases and J gave up 5 bases, with 12 bases separating them. DNA for the CDR3: TGTGCCAGCAGCCCACAGGGCTTGGAGACCCAGTACTTC. Its protein product is CASSPQGLETQYF.

This chain uses TRBV30 with TRBJ2-7; 9 bases are a match to TRBD1. J lost 2 bases, V lost 0 bases, and 5 bases had no gene match. The CDR3 is 15 residues long. The germline gives CDR1 GTSNPN, CDR2 SVGIG (reference sequence). The CDR3 sequence: CAWSVGQGRTYEQYF. In DNA, the CDR3 is TGTGCCTGGAGTGTAGGACAGGGGAGGACCTACGAGCAGTACTTC.

The V call is TRBV5-1, the J call TRBJ1-1; 10 nucleotides match TRBD1. CDR3 length equals 14 residues. Germline assignment: CDR1 SGHRS and CDR2 YFSETQ. With 0 bases clipped from V and 7 bases from J, the junction kept 3 bases outside the gene matches. CDR3 region: CASSLEGQGFEAFF. The DNA for the CDR3 is TGCGCCAGCAGCTTGGAGGGACAGGGGTTTGAAGCTTTCTTT.

The rearrangement uses TRBV6-5 and TRBJ1-2; 7 bases match TRBD1. The ends lost 4 bases at V and 4 bases at J; junction bases unmatched: 9. Per germline, CDR1 MNHEY and CDR2 SVGAGI. CDR3 size: 15 residues. This CDR3 reads CASSSRQGKGYGYTF. The DNA for the CDR3 is TGTGCCAGCAGTTCCAGACAGGGAAAGGGCTATGGCTACACCTTC.

This clone was seen just once. This sequence joins TRBV7-9 and TRBJ1-3, with D unclear. The germline gives CDR1 SEHNR, CDR2 FQNEAQ (reference sequence). V gave up 3 bases and J gave up 0 bases, with 6 bases separating them. The CDR3 totals 14 residues. The CDR3 coding sequence is TGTGCCAGCAGCTTTGCCAGCTCTGGAAACACCATATATTTT. This codes for CASSFASSGNTIYF.

The CDR3: CASSLGTGGAGNTIYF. In DNA form, the CDR3 reads TGTGCCAGCAGCCTTGGGACAGGGGGCGCCGGAAACACCATATATTTT. V is TRBV7-9 and J is TRBJ1-3; 12 positions match TRBD1. This CDR3 contains 16 residues. With 5 bases clipped from V and 4 bases from J, the junction kept 6 bases outside the gene matches. The germline V gene encodes CDR1 SEHNR and CDR2 FQNEAQ (reference sequence).

This rearrangement joins TRBV4-1 to TRBJ2-7; 10 bases align to TRBD2. Trimming at V came to 3 bases and at J to 4 bases, leaving 6 bases not matched to a gene. This CDR3 has 15 amino acids. CDR1 is MGHRA and CDR2 is YSYEKL in the germline V gene. The CDR3 region is CASSQERGGTYEQYF. In DNA, the CDR3 is TGCGCCAGCAGCCAGGAGCGGGGGGGCACGTACGAGCAGTACTTC.

This clone has only one observation. V gene TRBV19 combines with J gene TRBJ1-5, with D perhaps TRBD1 (6 bases). This CDR3 is built from 15 residues. Germline V CDR1 and CDR2: LNHDA, SQIVND (reference sequence). Between the trimmed V and J ends, which lost 5 bases and 0 bases, there was a span of 11 bases. The CDR3 loop reads CASSRQEYSNQPQHF. CDR3 nucleotide sequence: TGTGCCAGTAGTCGACAGGAGTATAGCAATCAGCCCCAGCATTTT.

J is TRBJ2-7 and V is TRBV6-5; D is perhaps TRBD2 (5 bases). Per germline, CDR1 MNHEY and CDR2 SVGAGI. With 8 bases removed from V and 2 bases from J, the gap between germline ends came to 16 bases. This CDR3 contains 14 residues. The CDR3 spells CASLSPGKAYEQYF. The CDR3 DNA sequence: TGTGCCAGCCTCTCGCCCGGGAAAGCCTACGAGCAGTACTTC.

The chain uses TRBV30 and TRBJ1-5, with a possible D match to TRBD1 (6 bases). Germline CDR1 reads GTSNPN; CDR2 reads SVGIG (reference sequence). CDR3 length: 15 residues. V gave up 5 bases and J gave up 0 bases, with 14 bases separating them. The CDR3 coding sequence is TGTGCCTGGGGGTCTGGACAGTATAGCAATCAGCCCCAGCATTTT. Protein: CAWGSGQYSNQPQHF. The full variable domain, completed using reference TRBV30 and TRBJ1-5, is SQTIHQWPATLVQPVGSPLSLECTVEGTSNPNLYWYRQAAGRGLQLLFYSVGIGQISSEVPQNLSASRPQDRQFILSSKKLLLSDSGFYLCAWGSGQYSNQPQHFGDGTRLSIL.

The rearrangement uses TRBV9 and TRBJ2-5, with a weak D call TRBD1 (6 bases). Trimming pared 2 bases from V and 2 bases from J, leaving 16 bases between. This CDR3 comprises 16 residues. Per germline, CDR1 SGDLS and CDR2 YYNGEE. CDR3 protein: CASSVMDSTWQETQYF. The CDR3, as DNA: TGTGCCAGCAGCGTGATGGACAGCACCTGGCAAGAGACCCAGTACTTC.

This rearrangement joins TRBV10-3 to TRBJ2-7; D perhaps matches TRBD1 (6 bases). The CDR3 is made up of 12 amino acids. The V gene lost 2 bases and the J gene lost 7 bases, with 9 bases spanning the gap. Germline V lookup: CDR1 ENHRY, CDR2 SYGVKD. The CDR3 DNA is TGTGCCATCAGTGAGCTAGGACAGGAGCAGTACGTC. Translated, it gives CAISELGQEQYV.

The V and J genes are TRBV19 and TRBJ2-1, with TRBD2 matching over 10 bases. The CDR3 length is 16 residues. Trimming took 1 base from V and 6 from J; bases not matched to a gene: 6. CDR1 and CDR2 from the germline V gene are LNHDA and SQIVND (reference sequence). The CDR3 loop is CASSIAGSGGANEQFF. In nucleotides, the CDR3 is TGTGCCAGTAGTATAGCGGGGAGCGGGGGGGCCAATGAGCAGTTCTTC.